This T cell receptor beta chain was sequenced in a study of radiotherapy plus CTLA-4 blockade in lung cancer. At the level of the study: Disease control reached 30% to 35%, with objective responses in over 15%. Findings of the study overall: Following radiotherapy plus ipilimumab, tumor-derived TCR clones expanded in the blood.

The table came from immunoSEQ multiplex PCR; TCRdb's copy has only in-frame clones and leaves some out. This table has 100,000 or so clones, roughly 80% appearing once. The CDR3 length is 14 residues. Per the germline V gene, CDR1 is MDHEN and CDR2 is SYDVKM. J lost 4 bases, V lost 2 bases, and 4 bases had no gene match. Participants had chemo-refractory metastatic non-small-cell lung cancer and were treated with focal radiation plus ipilimumab CTLA-4 blockade. With respect to this clone: Its target is unknown.

This TCR derives from a human donor with non-small cell lung cancer that progressed on radiotherapy plus ipilimumab. Sequenced material: peripheral blood, taken from a patient treated with radiotherapy plus ipilimumab. This chain joins TRBV28 and TRBJ2-7; 8 bases line up with TRBD1. CDR3 loop: CASSLQGAWYEQYF. DNA for the CDR3: TGTGCCAGCAGTTTACAGGGGGCGTGGTACGAGCAGTACTTC.